The clone carrying this TCR beta chain was detected only a few times. The repertoire was sequenced with immunoSEQ multiplex PCR; TCRdb's copy has only in-frame clones and lacks some. This repertoire shows approximately 300,000 clones, about nine tenths found once; its top ten account for 2% to 2.5%. This entry is derived from a study of blood T cell repertoires in COVID-19. For the study at large: COVID-19 samples, acute and convalescent, were from the United States, Italy and Spain.

CDR1 and CDR2 (germline): SNHLY, FYNNEI. V was trimmed by 6 bases and J by 7 bases, leaving 18 bases between them. This CDR3 comprises 15 residues. Sequencing used peripheral blood. The chain couples TRBV2 to TRBJ1-4; possible D gene TRBD1, 6 bases. The clonotype comes from a woman aged 45 to 65 who had recovered from COVID-19. This CDR3 reads CASSVRGGGVEKLFF. The DNA of the CDR3 is TGTGCCAGCAGCGTCAGAGGAGGGGGGGTTGAAAAACTGTTTTTT.